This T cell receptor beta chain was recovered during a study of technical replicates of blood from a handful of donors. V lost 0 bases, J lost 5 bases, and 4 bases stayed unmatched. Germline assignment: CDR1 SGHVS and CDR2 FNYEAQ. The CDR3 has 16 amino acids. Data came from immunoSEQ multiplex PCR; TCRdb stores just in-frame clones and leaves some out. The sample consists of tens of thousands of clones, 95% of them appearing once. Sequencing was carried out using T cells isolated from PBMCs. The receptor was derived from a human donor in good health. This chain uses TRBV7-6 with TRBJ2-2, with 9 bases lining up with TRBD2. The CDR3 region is CASSLALAGPTGELFF. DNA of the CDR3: TGTGCCAGCAGCTTAGCTCTAGCGGGACCTACCGGGGAGCTGTTTTTT.